This T cell receptor beta chain comes out of a study of vaccination effects on CD4 cells after COVID-19. About the study: Samples came 142 and 148 days after COVID-19 diagnosis, before vaccination. Study-level findings and limits: Clones arising from infection and from vaccination showed marked clonal contraction late after vaccination.

The assay was immunoSEQ multiplex PCR, and TCRdb's table has in-frame clones only and misses some. Of about 25,000 clones in the sample, 70% to 80% were seen once. This clone was counted a single time. Its antigen remains unidentified. Per the germline V gene, CDR1 is SGHDN and CDR2 is FVKESK. CDR3 length: 14 amino acids. Trimming left V 0 bases short and J 4 bases short, with 9 bases between. In the ViraFEST assay, antigen-specific CD4+ clonotypes were identified by expansion after peptide-pool stimulation. Subsequent to a culture period of around eleven days, CD4+ T cells were isolated. The person's infection with SARS-CoV-2, confirmed by PCR, took place between March and December 2020.

The chain combines TRBV14 with TRBJ1-1; D remains ambiguous. The TCR was taken from a human donor who had a prior SARS-CoV-2 infection. The sequencing used CD4+ T cells from PBMCs cultured with SARS-CoV-2 spike peptides, collected before COVID-19 vaccination. The CDR3 DNA sequence: TGTGCCAGCAGCCAAGATCGCCAACCCACTGAAGCTTTCTTT. This sequence encodes CASSQDRQPTEAFF.